These 19 T cell receptor beta chains were sequenced from one sample in a study of CD8+ T cells in alopecia areata. Sequencing used cDNA as its template, made by extracting RNA and reverse transcribing it. Generated by immunoSEQ multiplex PCR, the TCRdb table keeps only in-frame clones and is missing some. The data hold about 260,000 clones, with around three fifths observed a single time. Treatment described: oral pan-JAK inhibitor, 5-10 mg twice daily. Material: CD4+ T cells sorted from blood, obtained between weeks 51 and 54, from a patient treated with tofacitinib. The source is a human donor with alopecia areata.

This rearrangement joins TRBV23-1 to TRBJ1-1, with unresolved D. TRBV23-1 qualifies as an ORF whose function is uncertain. This CDR3 has 13 amino acids. Trimming stripped 1 base from V and 1 base from J, with 4 bases between. The CDR3 is CASSQWGNTEAFF. The DNA of the CDR3 is TGCGCCAGCAGTCAATGGGGGAACACTGAAGCTTTCTTT.

The rearrangement joins TRBV5-6 to TRBJ1-4, with TRBD1 identical over 7 bases. Germline-derived CDR1 and CDR2 are SGHDT and YYEEEE. V lost 7 bases and J lost 4; bases outside the gene matches: 7. The CDR3 is made up of 14 amino acids. The CDR3 nucleotides are TGTGCCAGCCGCCCGGGACAGCGTAATGAAAAACTGTTTTTT. Amino acid sequence: CASRPGQRNEKLFF.

This clone was picked up a small number of times. This chain uses TRBV29-1 with TRBJ2-6; D is uncertain. The V gene's germline CDR1 is SQVTM and CDR2 ANQGSEA. The CDR3 covers 13 residues. Trimming removed 6 bases at V and 0 bases at J, with 6 bases between. CDR3 coding DNA: TGCAGCGTCTGGTTCTCTGGGGCCAACGTCCTGACTTTC. It yields the protein CSVWFSGANVLTF.

With respect to this clone: Other DNA sequences of this sample code for an identical CDR3. The V call is TRBV5-1, the J call TRBJ2-2, with 8 bases identical to TRBD1. Germline trimming cut 2 bases from V and 4 bases from J; bases unmatched to any gene: 4. Per germline, CDR1 SGHRS and CDR2 YFSETQ. This CDR3 region has 15 residues. CDR3 loop: CASSLGQGGTGELFF. The CDR3 DNA is TGCGCCAGCAGCTTAGGACAGGGTGGCACCGGGGAGCTGTTTTTT.

This chain uses TRBV30 with TRBJ1-2; D unclear. The ends were cut back, 5 bases at V and 8 bases at J, with 15 bases in the middle. The CDR3 covers 12 residues. Germline loops: CDR1 GTSNPN, CDR2 SVGIG (reference sequence). This CDR3 is CAWAPLPRGYTF. The CDR3 region has the DNA TGTGCCTGGGCGCCGCTCCCTCGCGGCTACACCTTC.

The J gene is TRBJ2-5, the V gene TRBV9; D might be TRBD2 (6 bases). Judging by the DNA end, TRBJ2-7 fits better; the J call may be wrong. The V gene's germline CDR1 is SGDLS and CDR2 YYNGEE. The CDR3 spans 16 residues. DNA for the CDR3: TGTGCCAGCAGCGCAAGCCTGGGCGGGGAGTCCTACGAGCAGTACTTC. Translated: CASSASLGGESYEQYF.

This clone was seen a single time. The rearrangement joins TRBV20-1 to TRBJ1-1, with unresolved D. Trimming pared 1 base from V and 7 bases from J, leaving 4 bases between. Germline V gene data show CDR1 as DFQATT and CDR2 as SNEGSKA (reference sequence). The CDR3 loop spans 10 amino acids. CDR3 loop: CSARVGEAFF. CDR3 in DNA: TGCAGTGCTAGAGTAGGTGAAGCTTTCTTT.

This sequence joins TRBV30 and TRBJ1-5; D gene uncertain. From germline, CDR1 is GTSNPN and CDR2 SVGIG (reference sequence). This CDR3 region has 13 residues. V shed 5 bases and J shed 6 bases, with 14 bases lying between them. The CDR3 protein is CAWDGVFGQPQHF. CDR3 DNA sequence: TGTGCCTGGGACGGGGTCTTCGGTCAGCCCCAGCATTTT.

The gene calls are TRBV5-6 and TRBJ2-1, with D unresolved. This CDR3 contains 13 residues. The V end lost 2 bases, the J end lost 4 bases, and 7 bases lay between the germline ends. Germline V lookup: CDR1 SGHDT, CDR2 YYEEEE. DNA of the CDR3: TGTGCCAGCAGCTTCGTCGGGTACAATGAGCAGTTCTTC. It specifies CASSFVGYNEQFF.

This rearrangement joins TRBV10-3 to TRBJ1-5, with 7 positions matching TRBD1. V trimming: 3 bases; J trimming: 7 bases; junction bases outside the gene matches: 3. CDR1 is ENHRY and CDR2 is SYGVKD in the germline V gene. There are 13 residues in the CDR3. CDR3 sequence: CAISDRGMQPQHF. As DNA, the CDR3 is TGTGCCATCAGTGACAGGGGGATGCAGCCCCAGCATTTT.

The chain recombines TRBV5-1 with TRBJ2-1, with 7 bases aligning to TRBD1. This CDR3 comprises 14 residues. V trimming: 2 bases; J trimming: 4 bases; junction bases outside the gene matches: 3. The germline V gene has CDR1 SGHRS and CDR2 YFSETQ. Written as DNA, the CDR3 is TGCGCCAGCAGCTTCCGGGACAGATACAATGAGCAGTTCTTC. Amino acid sequence: CASSFRDRYNEQFF.

This clone was seen at least ten times. The rearrangement uses TRBV14 and TRBJ2-6; no reliable D call. Germline V gene lookup returns CDR1 SGHDN and CDR2 FVKESK. This CDR3 is built from 15 residues. Trimming stripped 4 bases from V and 3 bases from J, with 10 bases between. CDR3 protein: CASSRGSYGANVLTF. The CDR3 DNA follows: TGTGCCAGCAGCCGAGGATCTTATGGGGCCAACGTCCTGACTTTC.

The chain has TRBV9 and TRBJ1-5, with TRBD1 matching over 7 bases. CDR1 is SGDLS, CDR2 YYNGEE, per germline. This CDR3 has 14 amino acids. V trimming: 3 bases; J trimming: 6 bases; junction bases outside the gene matches: 6. As DNA, the CDR3 is TGTGCCAGCAGCGCAGGGGGGACGGGTCAGCCCCAGCATTTT. As protein: CASSAGGTGQPQHF.

The chain has TRBV7-3 and TRBJ2-3, with TRBD2 matching 7 bases. V trimming: 1 base; J trimming: 6 bases; junction bases outside the gene matches: 7. Germline values: CDR1 SGHTA, CDR2 FQGTGA. CDR3 length: 15 residues. The CDR3 spells CASSLMAGVADTQYF. The CDR3, as DNA: TGTGCCAGCAGCTTAATGGCGGGGGTAGCTGATACGCAGTATTTT. Full variable domain (rest looked up from reference TRBV7-3 and TRBJ2-3): GAGVSQTPSNKVTEKGKYVELRCDPISGHTALYWYRQSLGQGPEFLIYFQGTGAADDSGLPNDRFFAVRPEGSVSTLKIQRTERGDSAVYLCASSLMAGVADTQYFGPGTRLTVL.

J is TRBJ1-6 and V is TRBV18; D is uncertain. The CDR3 runs to 13 residues. CDR1 and CDR2 from the germline V gene are KGHSH and LQKENI. Trimming shortened V by 0 bases and J by 13 bases, and 10 bases separated the two germline ends. Here the CDR3 reads CASSPPGISPLHF. CDR3 nucleotide sequence: TGTGCCAGCTCACCACCGGGGATCTCGCCCCTCCACTTT.

This clone was seen a handful of times. The chain uses TRBV6-5 and TRBJ2-5, with D possibly matching TRBD2 (5 bases). Germline V gene data show CDR1 as MNHEY and CDR2 as SVGAGI. V was shortened by 7 bases and J by 10 bases, with 13 bases between the two germline ends. The CDR3 is made up of 11 amino acids. CDR3 protein: CASMGSLFQYF. CDR3 coding DNA: TGTGCCAGCATGGGGAGCCTTTTCCAGTACTTC.

The chain combines TRBV29-1 with TRBJ2-3, with 10 bases fitting TRBD2. After removal of 6 bases from V and 0 bases from J, the junction contained 12 bases not matched to a gene. CDR3 length: 17 residues. Germline CDR1 reads SQVTM; CDR2 reads ANQGSEA. The chain's CDR3 is CSVNPLDSGGSTDTQYF. The CDR3 nucleotides are TGCAGCGTGAACCCCTTGGATAGCGGGGGGAGCACAGATACGCAGTATTTT.

The J gene is TRBJ2-1, the V gene TRBV13; D possibly corresponds to TRBD2 (5 bases). Per the germline V gene, CDR1 is PRHDT and CDR2 is FYEKMQ (reference sequence). V was clipped by 3 bases and J by 6 bases, with 9 bases between them. This CDR3 contains 13 residues. The CDR3 DNA is TGTGCCAGCAGCTTCAGCCGGGGCAATGAGCAGTTCTTC. The encoded protein is CASSFSRGNEQFF.

This clone was observed a few times. This chain uses TRBV29-1 with TRBJ2-2, with D hard to call. The germline V and J ends were trimmed by 7 bases and 4 bases, with 16 bases remaining between them. Looked up from germline, CDR1 is SQVTM and CDR2 is ANQGSEA. CDR3 length: 14 amino acids. The CDR3 is CSAAGIDFTGELFF. Here the CDR3 DNA reads TGCAGCGCCGCTGGGATAGACTTCACCGGGGAGCTGTTTTTT.